The clone carrying this TCR beta chain came up a few times. Its target is not known. CDR1 and CDR2 (germline): SGHTA, FQGNSA. Between the trimmed V and J ends, which lost 1 base and 2 bases, there was a span of 4 bases. The CDR3 runs to 13 residues. Assay used: immunoSEQ multiplex PCR; TCRdb lists only in-frame clones, some missing. Of roughly 1,100,000 clones listed, approximately 72% are singletons. This sample is part of a study of shared clonotypes between healthy human individuals. Findings and caveats of the study: The generation probabilities recorded for non-shared clonotypes fell below those of clonotypes shared by all four donors.

This receptor was taken from a man between 18 and 29 years old in good health. V is TRBV7-2 and J is TRBJ2-3, with D unresolved. Material: memory CD4+ T cells sorted from blood. Subset described: CD45RA-negative fraction. CDR3 bases: TGTGCCAGCAGCTTAGACAACACAGATACGCAGTATTTT. It translates to CASSLDNTDTQYF.